This is a list of T cell receptor beta chains from one sample in a study of immune evolution from preneoplasia to lung adenocarcinoma. Sequenced by immunoSEQ multiplex PCR; TCRdb stores in-frame clones only, minus some. The sample has several thousand clones; roughly 77% are singletons. What was sequenced was FFPE normal lung tissue adjacent to the tumor. The source is a person aged 50 or older with lung adenocarcinoma. Each CDR3 is given without its conserved first and last residue. Only part of the rows carry a size: once, few, many, or a class if the clone is expanded.

TRBJ1-2 TRBV7-9 NA ASSLEGSSYGYT
TRBJ2-1 TRBV7-9 NA ASSPRGPGNEQF
TRBJ2-1 TRBV9 NA ASSEYTYNEQF
TRBJ1-5 TRBV28 NA ASSPMGLRTQPQH
TRBJ2-2 TRBV21-1 once ASIIRDRGNTGELF
TRBJ2-5 TRBV4-1 once ASSQVSGGTQY
TRBJ2-5 TRBV27 NA ASGMPLLAGEGETQY
TRBJ1-5 TRBV9 NA ASSVGVGSNQPQH
TRBJ2-7 TRBV11-1 NA ASSPGHNYEQY
TRBJ2-3 TRBV6-4 NA ASSTGESSTDTQY
TRBJ2-6 TRBV6-5 NA ASSLFSGANVLT
TRBJ2-4 TRBV15 NA ATEGSGTGRGIQY
TRBJ2-5 TRBV5-1 NA ASSLTRDRPETQY
TRBJ2-1 TRBV2 once ASNPGTGANEQF
TRBJ1-2 TRBV2 NA ASSEAGQGDYGYT
TRBJ2-5 TRBV28 NA ASSFVSGQETQY
TRBJ1-4 TRBV5-1 NA ASSPGPPGEKLF
TRBJ2-3 TRBV27 few ASSLGLAGITDTQY
TRBJ2-7 TRBV11-2 NA ASSLAGQTYEQY
TRBJ1-1 TRBV9 NA ASSVDTANTEAF
TRBJ2-3 TRBV2 NA ASSERGILDTQY
TRBJ1-2 TRBV10-3 NA AIRAGESYGYT
TRBJ2-3 TRBV4-2 NA ASSPGGNTQY
TRBJ2-7 TRBV5-8 few ASSLGGNSEQY
TRBJ2-2 TRBV5-1 NA ASSLLENTGELF
TRBJ2-6 TRBV4-2 NA ASSQDGGAGANVLT
TRBJ2-5 TRBV28 NA ASSSRGREGLETQY
TRBJ1-5 TRBV15 NA ATSKGGTPANQPQH
TRBJ2-1 TRBV4-1 few ASSQDKGLVLEF
TRBJ1-2 TRBV7-9 NA ASSLFRQNYGYT
TRBJ2-1 TRBV18 NA ASSPLVWSSYNEQF
TRBJ2-1 TRBV7-3 NA ASSPHQRSSYNEQF
TRBJ2-1 TRBV2 NA ATAGTGSTYNEQF
TRBJ2-7 TRBV5-8 NA ASSHTVGLSEQY
TRBJ2-7 TRBV2 NA ASSESGSHEQY
TRBJ2-3 TRBV9 NA ASSPMTADTQY
TRBJ1-4 TRBV4-1 NA ASSQEGAGSSEKLF
TRBJ1-5 TRBV30 few AWRNMGGNQPQH
TRBJ1-5 TRBV4-1 NA ASSQEFSQINQPQH
TRBJ2-3 TRBV5-1 NA ASSGLEVDTQY